The 4 T cell receptor beta chains listed next were all sequenced from one sample in a study of blood T cell repertoires in COVID-19. The table came from immunoSEQ multiplex PCR; TCRdb's copy has only in-frame clones and leaves some out. The table lists around 110,000 clones, roughly nine tenths of them singletons. Source material: peripheral blood. These receptor sequences come from a man in his forties with active or convalescent COVID-19.

This chain connects TRBV5-1 to TRBJ1-1, with D possibly TRBD1 on 6 matching bases. Per the germline V gene, CDR1 is SGHRS and CDR2 is YFSETQ. The ends were cut back, 4 bases at V and 1 base at J, with 8 bases in the middle. There are 13 residues in the CDR3. The CDR3 loop is CASSPQGNTEAFF. In DNA form, the CDR3 reads TGCGCCAGCAGCCCACAGGGGAACACTGAAGCTTTCTTT.

The rearrangement links TRBV7-9 to TRBJ1-2; D call uncertain. V was clipped by 1 base and J by 7 bases, with 7 bases between them. Germline values: CDR1 SEHNR, CDR2 FQNEAQ (reference sequence). The CDR3 length is 12 residues. CDR3: CASSLDKSGYTF. For the CDR3, the DNA is TGTGCCAGCAGCTTAGATAAGAGTGGCTACACCTTC.

V gene TRBV28 combines with J gene TRBJ2-1, with 8 bases matching TRBD2. The CDR3 has 15 residues. Trimming at V came to 8 bases and at J to 4 bases, leaving 10 bases not matched to a gene. Per the germline V gene, CDR1 is MDHEN and CDR2 is SYDVKM. Here the CDR3 reads CASRQTSGAYNEQFF. In DNA, the CDR3 is TGTGCCAGCCGGCAAACTAGCGGAGCGTACAATGAGCAGTTCTTC.

The CDR3 region is CASSQPGTSGETQYF. In DNA, the CDR3 is TGTGCCAGCAGCCAACCAGGGACTAGCGGGGAGACCCAGTACTTC. This chain links TRBV5-4 with TRBJ2-5, with 12 bases identical to TRBD2. Germline CDR1 and CDR2: SGHNT and YYREEE (reference sequence). The CDR3 has 15 residues. Germline trimming cut 4 bases from V and 5 bases from J; bases unmatched to any gene: 6.